The clone carrying this T cell receptor beta chain has just a few counts. This specimen belongs to a study of blood T cell repertoires in COVID-19. The wider study: Sites across the United States, Italy and Spain contributed samples from acute and convalescent COVID-19.

Germline lookup yields CDR1 MDHEN and CDR2 SYDVKM. The CDR3 sequence is 19 residues long. V lost 3 bases, J lost 3 bases, and 18 bases stayed unmatched. In the source study's methods: Quantification of nucleated cells was approximated via reference gene primer amplification. This table comes from immunoSEQ multiplex PCR, and its TCRdb copy is limited to in-frame clones, with some not included. V, J and clone size were drawn from that table, and D and trimming were deduced from the DNA. In the table there are around 360,000 clones, around 87% of which are singletons. J is TRBJ1-2 and V is TRBV28, with 8 bases that match TRBD1. The sequence was collected from a man aged 40-55 years in a cohort exposed to, infected with or recovered from COVID-19 (not recorded which). Sequencing was carried out using PBMCs or T cells enriched from blood (not recorded which). CDR3: CASSFLDLTGVDPHYGYTF. In DNA form, the CDR3 reads TGTGCCAGCAGTTTCCTCGATCTGACAGGGGTGGACCCCCACTATGGCTACACCTTC.